Following are 21 T cell receptor beta chains from one sample sequenced in a study of blood T cell repertoires in COVID-19. Produced via immunoSEQ multiplex PCR; TCRdb's table is partial and in-frame only. The sample lists more than 300,000 clones; 80% to 90% were seen once. The sequencing sample was made of peripheral blood. The source of these receptors is a woman in her 30s with COVID-19, enrolled during active disease.

This clone appeared a single time. The chain links TRBV2 to TRBJ1-6, with D possibly matching TRBD1 (5 bases). The germline V and J ends were trimmed by 7 bases and 13 bases, with 14 bases remaining between them. Germline lookup yields CDR1 SNHLY and CDR2 FYNNEI. The CDR3 spans 12 residues. DNA for the CDR3: TGTGCCAGCAAGCAGGGTTCGAGGCCCCTCCACTTT. Protein product: CASKQGSRPLHF.

The chain is built from TRBV5-4 and TRBJ2-5; 7 positions agree with TRBD2. The CDR3 runs to 14 residues. Germline CDR1 SGHNT, CDR2 YYREEE (reference sequence). With V trimmed by 4 bases and J by 2 bases, 5 bases remained unmatched. The CDR3 nucleotides are TGTGCCAGCAGCCCTGGACTAGATCAAGAGACCCAGTACTTC. Amino acids: CASSPGLDQETQYF.

The CDR3 reads CASSPPSGSRNEQFF. The CDR3 DNA sequence: TGTGCCAGCAGCCCCCCTAGCGGGAGTCGCAATGAGCAGTTCTTC. The chain employs TRBV11-3 and TRBJ2-1, with 10 nucleotides matching TRBD2. This CDR3 has 15 amino acids. Germline loops: CDR1 SGHNT, CDR2 YENEEA. Unmatched junction bases numbered 7, after V lost 5 bases and J lost 6 bases.

This sequence joins TRBV28 and TRBJ2-7; no firm D call. This CDR3 comprises 12 residues. Germline CDR1 reads MDHEN; CDR2 reads SYDVKM. V dropped 3 bases and J dropped 0 bases, with 3 bases sitting between them. CDR3 region: CASSFLSYEQYF. CDR3 DNA sequence: TGTGCCAGCAGTTTCCTCTCCTACGAGCAGTACTTC.

This chain uses TRBV4-1 with TRBJ2-5, with 12 bases fitting TRBD2. The ends lost 2 bases at V and 5 bases at J; junction bases unmatched: 12. This CDR3 comprises 18 residues. Per germline, CDR1 MGHRA and CDR2 YSYEKL. CDR3: CASSQPIRTSGAIETQYF. The CDR3, as DNA: TGCGCCAGCAGCCAACCTATAAGGACTAGCGGGGCCATTGAGACCCAGTACTTC.

This chain joins TRBV10-3 and TRBJ2-2; 8 nucleotides match TRBD2. The CDR3 consists of 16 residues. Germline CDR1 and CDR2: ENHRY and SYGVKD. V was clipped by 3 bases and J by 8 bases; unmatched bases: 11. CDR3 sequence (DNA): TGTGCCATCAGTGACCCTCCCGGGACTAGACAAGGGGAGCTGTTTTTT. It is translated as CAISDPPGTRQGELFF.

This CDR3 is CASSLSGQGPTEAFF. Here the CDR3 DNA reads TGTGCCAGCAGCTTATCGGGACAGGGACCCACTGAAGCTTTCTTT. The V gene is TRBV11-2, the J gene TRBJ1-1; 9 bases are a match to TRBD1. The CDR3 spans 15 residues. V shed 2 bases, J shed 4 bases, and the junction held 5 bases outside the gene matches. Germline lookup yields CDR1 SGHAT and CDR2 FQNNGV.

This chain connects TRBV9 to TRBJ2-5; possibly TRBD1 for D (7 bases). The CDR3 length is 14 residues. Germline V gene sequence: CDR1 SGDLS, CDR2 YYNGEE. Trimming stripped 2 bases from V and 5 bases from J, with 13 bases between. The CDR3 sequence is CASSVGGGSETQYF. DNA for the CDR3: TGTGCCAGCAGCGTTGGAGGGGGCAGCGAGACCCAGTACTTC.

The chain employs TRBV28 and TRBJ2-2, with TRBD2 identical over 14 bases. CDR1 and CDR2 from the germline V gene are MDHEN and SYDVKM. The CDR3 is 16 residues long. V shed 8 bases and J 7 bases; nucleotides not matched to a gene: 9. The DNA for the CDR3 is TGTGCCAGCGGCCCCCCGGGACTAGCGGGAGTCGGGGAGCTGTTTTTT. It translates to CASGPPGLAGVGELFF.

The chain is built from TRBV7-9 and TRBJ2-1; 8 bases are a match to TRBD2. The CDR3 totals 13 residues. From germline, CDR1 is SEHNR and CDR2 FQNEAQ (reference sequence). CDR3 region: CATSRAGVNEQFF. The CDR3 DNA reads as TGTGCAACAAGCCGAGCGGGAGTCAATGAGCAGTTCTTC.

For the CDR3, the DNA is TGTGCCAGCAGTTACTCTTTGGCTTCCTACGAGCAGTACTTC. Translating gives CASSYSLASYEQYF. The V gene is TRBV6-2 or TRBV6-3, the J gene TRBJ2-7; D remains ambiguous. This CDR3 has 14 amino acids. The germline V and J ends were trimmed by 0 bases and 1 base, with 7 bases remaining between them. Germline CDR1 and CDR2: MNHEY and SVGEGT.

The gene calls are TRBV19 and TRBJ1-4, with D perhaps matching TRBD1 (5 bases). Germline V gene data show CDR1 as LNHDA and CDR2 as SQIVND (reference sequence). This CDR3 contains 15 residues. With 7 bases removed from V and 6 bases from J, the gap between germline ends came to 18 bases. The CDR3: CASTLIGQQDEKLFF. The CDR3 bases are TGTGCCAGTACCTTAATCGGACAACAAGATGAAAAACTGTTTTTT.

This clone came up once. The chain combines TRBV19 with TRBJ1-1, with TRBD1 as a possible D gene (6 bases). V gave up 5 bases and J gave up 6 bases, with 13 bases separating them. Germline V gene lookup returns CDR1 LNHDA and CDR2 SQIVND (reference sequence). This CDR3 has 13 amino acids. This chain's CDR3 is CASSQTGFSEAFF. CDR3 DNA: TGTGCCAGTAGTCAAACAGGGTTCTCTGAAGCTTTCTTT. The full variable domain, rest sourced from reference TRBV19 and TRBJ1-1, is DGGITQSPKYLFRKEGQNVTLSCEQNLNHDAMYWYRQDPGQGLRLIYYSQIVNDFQKGDIAEGYSVSREKKESFPLTVTSAQKNPTAFYLCASSQTGFSEAFFGQGTRLTVV.

This rearrangement joins TRBV24-1 to TRBJ2-1, with 13 bases matching TRBD2. The CDR3 consists of 16 residues. The germline CDR1 and CDR2 sequences are KGHDR and SFDVKD. V was pared by 0 bases and J by 7 bases, with 2 bases of the junction left unmatched. CDR3 sequence (DNA): TGTGCCACCAGTGATTTGGGACTAGCGGGAGTGAATGAGCAGTTCTTC. It codes for CATSDLGLAGVNEQFF.

The sample holds one count of this clone. The sample holds other DNA sequences that translate to the same CDR3. This sequence joins TRBV6-5 and TRBJ2-7; D not resolved. Germline V gene lookup returns CDR1 MNHEY and CDR2 SVGAGI. Between the trimmed V and J ends, which lost 0 bases and 0 bases, there was a span of 6 bases. The CDR3 consists of 14 residues. The CDR3 region is CASSYSYSSYEQYF. The DNA for the CDR3 is TGTGCCAGCAGTTACTCATACAGCTCCTACGAGCAGTACTTC.

This chain joins TRBV10-3 and TRBJ1-4; no clear D. Germline loops: CDR1 ENHRY, CDR2 SYGVKD. V was cut by 11 bases and J by 4 bases, with 14 bases left in between. The CDR3 is 13 residues long. CDR3 sequence (DNA): TGTGCCTCAAGGAGCAGAGATAATGAAAAACTGTTTTTT. It yields the protein CASRSRDNEKLFF.

V gene TRBV3-1 (or the pseudogene TRBV3-2) combines with J gene TRBJ2-1; D perhaps matches TRBD2 (5 bases). This CDR3 is built from 12 residues. CDR1 is LGHDT and CDR2 is YNNKEL in the germline V gene (reference sequence). The V end lost 6 bases, the J end lost 8 bases, and 11 bases lay between the germline ends. The CDR3 region has the DNA TGTGCCAGCAGGGATACGAGGGATGAGCAGTTCTTC. Protein product: CASRDTRDEQFF.

The chain combines TRBV15 with TRBJ1-1, with a possible D match to TRBD1 (6 bases). V lost 2 bases to trimming and J lost 0 bases, with 10 bases between them. CDR3 size: 15 residues. Germline CDR1 is LNHNV and CDR2 is YYDKDF (reference sequence). In DNA, the CDR3 is TGTGCCACCAGCAGAACGACAGGCATGAACACTGAAGCTTTCTTT. This codes for CATSRTTGMNTEAFF.

On this clone: The junction shows a germline mismatch at one end, possibly a read error. This chain joins TRBV7-7 and TRBJ2-2; weak D call: TRBD2 (5 bases). Germline values: CDR1 SSHAT, CDR2 FNYEAQ (reference sequence). This CDR3 region has 13 residues. This CDR3 is CASSLSATGELFF. For the CDR3, the DNA is TGTGCTAGCAGCCTTAGCGCTACCGGGGAGCTGTTTTTT.

This clone was picked up one time. The chain employs TRBV10-2 and TRBJ2-2, with 7 bases aligning to TRBD2. The CDR3 is 16 amino acids. V shed 0 bases, J shed 9 bases, and the junction held 10 bases outside the gene matches. CDR1 and CDR2 (germline): WSHSY, SAAADI. DNA for the CDR3: TGCGCCAGCAGTGAGTCTCAAGCGGGGAGCGCTTGGGAGCTGTTTTTT. Protein sequence: CASSESQAGSAWELFF.

The chain recombines TRBV19 with TRBJ1-5; tentative D call: TRBD1 (6 bases). The CDR3 contains 14 residues. V was clipped by 9 bases and J by 2 bases, with 14 bases between them. Germline assignment: CDR1 LNHDA and CDR2 SQIVND (reference sequence). The CDR3 nucleotides read TGTGCCAGCCAGGGGATGGTTGGCAATCAGCCCCAGCATTTT. Its translation: CASQGMVGNQPQHF.